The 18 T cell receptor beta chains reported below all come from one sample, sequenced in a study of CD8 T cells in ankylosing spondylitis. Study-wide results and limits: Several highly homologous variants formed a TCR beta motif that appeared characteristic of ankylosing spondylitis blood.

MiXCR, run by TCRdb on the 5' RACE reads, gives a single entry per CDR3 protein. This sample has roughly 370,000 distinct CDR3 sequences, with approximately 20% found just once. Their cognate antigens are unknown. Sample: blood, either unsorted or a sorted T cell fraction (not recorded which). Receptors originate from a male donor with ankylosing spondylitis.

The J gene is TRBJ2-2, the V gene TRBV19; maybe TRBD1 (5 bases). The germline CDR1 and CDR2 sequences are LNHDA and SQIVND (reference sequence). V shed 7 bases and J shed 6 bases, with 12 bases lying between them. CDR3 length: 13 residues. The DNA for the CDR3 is TGTGCCAGTACTGGCAGCAGGGCCGGGGAGCTGTTTTTT. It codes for CASTGSRAGELFF.

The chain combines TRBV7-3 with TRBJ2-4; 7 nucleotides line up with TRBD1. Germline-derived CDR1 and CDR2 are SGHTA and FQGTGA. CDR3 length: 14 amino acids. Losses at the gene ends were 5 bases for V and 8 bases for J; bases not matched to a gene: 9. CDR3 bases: TGTGCCAGCAGCCCTAACAGGGGCGTGGACATTCAGTACTTC. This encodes CASSPNRGVDIQYF.

The CDR3, as DNA: TGTGCCAGCAGCAACAGGGGTGGCTACACCTTC. It specifies CASSNRGGYTF. This chain joins TRBV7-2 and TRBJ1-2, with 7 bases identical to TRBD1. The junction had 1 base not matched to a gene; V was cut back by 5 bases and J by 7 bases. The germline gives CDR1 SGHTA, CDR2 FQGNSA. This CDR3 is 11 amino acids long.

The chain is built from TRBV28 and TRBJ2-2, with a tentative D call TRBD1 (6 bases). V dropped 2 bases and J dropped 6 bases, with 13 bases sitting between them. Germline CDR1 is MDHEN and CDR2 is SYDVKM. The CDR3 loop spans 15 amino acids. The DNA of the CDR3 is TGTGCCAGCAGTTTAATGGGGGCGCGGTCCGGGGAGCTGTTTTTT. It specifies CASSLMGARSGELFF.

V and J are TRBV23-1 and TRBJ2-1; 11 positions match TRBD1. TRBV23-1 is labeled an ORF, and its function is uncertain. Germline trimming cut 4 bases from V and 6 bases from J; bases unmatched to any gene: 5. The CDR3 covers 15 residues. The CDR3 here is CASSLPGTGGNEQFF. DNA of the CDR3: TGCGCCAGCAGTCTGCCCGGGACAGGGGGCAATGAGCAGTTCTTC.

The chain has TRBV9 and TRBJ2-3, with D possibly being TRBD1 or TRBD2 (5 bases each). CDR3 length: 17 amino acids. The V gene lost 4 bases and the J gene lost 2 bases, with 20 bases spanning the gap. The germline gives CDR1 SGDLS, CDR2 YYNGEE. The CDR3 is CASSMNPPGTYTDTQYF. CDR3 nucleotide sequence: TGTGCCAGCAGCATGAATCCCCCCGGGACCTACACAGATACGCAGTATTTT.

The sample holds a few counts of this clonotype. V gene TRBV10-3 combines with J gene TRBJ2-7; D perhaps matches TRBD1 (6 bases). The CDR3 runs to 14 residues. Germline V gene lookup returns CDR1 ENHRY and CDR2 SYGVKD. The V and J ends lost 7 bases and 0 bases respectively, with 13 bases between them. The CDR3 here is CAIKDRKSSYEQYF. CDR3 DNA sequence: TGTGCCATCAAAGACAGGAAGAGCTCCTACGAGCAGTACTTC.

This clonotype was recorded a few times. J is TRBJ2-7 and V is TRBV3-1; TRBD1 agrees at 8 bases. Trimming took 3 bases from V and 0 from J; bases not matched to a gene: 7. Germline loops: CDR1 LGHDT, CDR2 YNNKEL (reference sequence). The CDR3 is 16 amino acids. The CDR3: CASSQDRARSSYEQYF. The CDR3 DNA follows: TGTGCCAGCAGCCAGGACAGGGCGAGGAGCTCCTACGAGCAGTACTTC.

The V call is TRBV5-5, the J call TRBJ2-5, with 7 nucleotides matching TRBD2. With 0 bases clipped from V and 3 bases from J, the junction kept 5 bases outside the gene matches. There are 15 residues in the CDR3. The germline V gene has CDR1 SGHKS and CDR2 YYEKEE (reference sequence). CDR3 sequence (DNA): TGTGCCAGCAGCTTGGTGCCTAGCGGAGAAGAGACCCAGTACTTC. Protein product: CASSLVPSGEETQYF.

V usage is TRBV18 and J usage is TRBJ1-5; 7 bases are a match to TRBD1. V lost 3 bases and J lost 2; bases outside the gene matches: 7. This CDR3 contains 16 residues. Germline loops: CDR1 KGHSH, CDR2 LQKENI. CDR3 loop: CASSPIQGKGNQPQHF. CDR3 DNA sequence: TGTGCCAGCTCACCTATACAGGGGAAGGGCAATCAGCCCCAGCATTTT.

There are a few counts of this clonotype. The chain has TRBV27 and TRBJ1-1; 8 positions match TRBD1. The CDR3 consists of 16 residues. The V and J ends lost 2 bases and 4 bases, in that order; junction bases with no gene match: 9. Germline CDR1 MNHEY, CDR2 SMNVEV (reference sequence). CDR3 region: CASSLTPPGQGTEAFF. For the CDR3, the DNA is TGTGCCAGCAGTTTAACTCCCCCCGGACAGGGCACTGAAGCTTTCTTT.

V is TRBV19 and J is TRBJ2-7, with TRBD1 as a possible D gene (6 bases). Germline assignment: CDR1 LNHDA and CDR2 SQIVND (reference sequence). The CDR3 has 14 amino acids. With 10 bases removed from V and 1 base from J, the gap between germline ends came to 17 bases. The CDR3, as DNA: TGTGCCACTAAGGAGGACAGCGCTTCCTACGAGCAGTACTTC. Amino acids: CATKEDSASYEQYF.

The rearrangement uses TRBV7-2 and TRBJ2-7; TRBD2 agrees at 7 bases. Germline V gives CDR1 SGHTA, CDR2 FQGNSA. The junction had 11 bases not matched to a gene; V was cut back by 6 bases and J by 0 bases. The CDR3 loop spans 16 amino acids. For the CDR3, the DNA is TGTGCCAGCAGTTCCAATAGCGGGCCTAGCTCCTACGAGCAGTACTTC. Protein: CASSSNSGPSSYEQYF.

DNA of the CDR3: TGCGCCAGCAGCTCAGGCGGGAGACAGGTTCGGGAGACCCAGTACTTC. Its translation: CASSSGGRQVRETQYF. The V gene is TRBV5-1, the J gene TRBJ2-5, with D possibly matching TRBD2 (7 bases). V lost 3 bases and J 5 bases, leaving 20 bases between the germline ends. Germline V gene sequence: CDR1 SGHRS, CDR2 YFSETQ. The CDR3 consists of 16 residues. The variable domain in full, completed from reference TRBV5-1 and TRBJ2-5, reads KAGVTQTPRYLIKTRGQQVTLSCSPISGHRSVSWYQQTPGQGLQFLFEYFSETQRNKGNFPGRFSGRQFSNSRSEMNVSTLELGDSALYLCASSSGGRQVRETQYFGPGTRLLVL.

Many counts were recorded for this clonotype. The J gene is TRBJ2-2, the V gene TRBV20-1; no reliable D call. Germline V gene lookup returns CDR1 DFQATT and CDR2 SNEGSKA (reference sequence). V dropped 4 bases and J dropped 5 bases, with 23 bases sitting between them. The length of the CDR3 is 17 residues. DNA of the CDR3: TGCAGTGCTAAGGATCACTTACACCCCCTGGGGACCGGGGAGCTGTTTTTT. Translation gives CSAKDHLHPLGTGELFF.

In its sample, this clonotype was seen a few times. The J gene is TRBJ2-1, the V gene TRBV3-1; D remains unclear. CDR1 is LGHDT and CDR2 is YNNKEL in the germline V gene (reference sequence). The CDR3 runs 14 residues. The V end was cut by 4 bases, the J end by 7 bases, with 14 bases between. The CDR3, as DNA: TGTGCCAGCAGCCTGACCCTACTGGGGAATGAGCAGTTCTTC. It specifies CASSLTLLGNEQFF.

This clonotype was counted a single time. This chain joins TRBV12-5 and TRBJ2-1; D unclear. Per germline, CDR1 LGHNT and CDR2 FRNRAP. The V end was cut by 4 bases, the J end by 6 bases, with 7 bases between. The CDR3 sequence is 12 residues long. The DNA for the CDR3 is TGTGCTAGTGGTTCCCTGAGCAATGAGCAGTTCTTC. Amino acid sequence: CASGSLSNEQFF. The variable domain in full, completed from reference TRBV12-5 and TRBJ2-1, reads DARVTQTPRHKVTEMGQEVTMRCQPILGHNTVFWYRQTMMQGLELLAYFRNRAPLDDSGMPKDRFSAEMPDATLATLKIQPSEPRDSAVYFCASGSLSNEQFFGPGTRLTVL.

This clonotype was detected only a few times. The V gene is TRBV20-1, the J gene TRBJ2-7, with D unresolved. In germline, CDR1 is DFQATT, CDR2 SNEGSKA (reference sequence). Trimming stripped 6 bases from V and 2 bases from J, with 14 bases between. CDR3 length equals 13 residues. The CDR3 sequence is CSAHFGPTYEQYF. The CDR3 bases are TGCAGTGCGCACTTCGGGCCCACCTACGAGCAGTACTTC.